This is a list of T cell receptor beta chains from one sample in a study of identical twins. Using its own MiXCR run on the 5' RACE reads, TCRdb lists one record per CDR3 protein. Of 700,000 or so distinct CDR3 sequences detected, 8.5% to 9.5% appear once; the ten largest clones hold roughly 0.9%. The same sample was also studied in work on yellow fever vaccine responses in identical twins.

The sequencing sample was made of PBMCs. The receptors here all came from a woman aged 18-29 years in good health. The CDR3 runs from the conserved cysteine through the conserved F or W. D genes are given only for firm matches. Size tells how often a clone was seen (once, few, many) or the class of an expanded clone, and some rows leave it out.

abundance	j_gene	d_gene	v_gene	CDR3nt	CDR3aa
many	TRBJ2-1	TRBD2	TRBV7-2	TGTGCCAGCAGTCCCGGGACTAGCGCATACAATGAGCAGTTCTTC	CASSPGTSAYNEQFF
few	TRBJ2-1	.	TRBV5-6	TGTGCCAGCAGCTTGATAGCGGAGCCTTACAATGAGCAGTTCTTC	CASSLIAEPYNEQFF
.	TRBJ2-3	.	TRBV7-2	TGTGCCAGCAGCCCCATCACCCCAGATACGCAGTATTTT	CASSPITPDTQYF
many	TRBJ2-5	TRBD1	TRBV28	TGTGCCAGCAGCTTGACAGGGGTCCAAGAGACCCAGTACTTC	CASSLTGVQETQYF
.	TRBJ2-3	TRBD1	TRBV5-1	TGCGCCAGCACTCCGGGACAGGGTGCAGATACGCAGTATTTT	CASTPGQGADTQYF
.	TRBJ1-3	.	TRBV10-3	TGTGCCACCCTGCCAGGTCGTGCTGGAAACACCATATATTTT	CATLPGRAGNTIYF
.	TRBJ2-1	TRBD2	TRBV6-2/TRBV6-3	TGTGCCAGCAGTTCTAGCGGGAGTCGAGGGTTCTTC	CASSSSGSRGFF
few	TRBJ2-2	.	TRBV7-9	TGTGCCAGCAGCTTGCCGGGGGCCAGTTACACCGGGGAGCTGTTTTTT	CASSLPGASYTGELFF
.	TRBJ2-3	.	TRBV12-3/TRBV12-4	TGTGCCAGCAGTTTAACGTCGACTTCTGAGGATACGCAGTATTTT	CASSLTSTSEDTQYF
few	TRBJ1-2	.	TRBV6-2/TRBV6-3	TGTGCCAGCAGTTACGCCAGGGATCCCGTGAGGGGCTACACCTTC	CASSYARDPVRGYTF
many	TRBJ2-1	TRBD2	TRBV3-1	TGTGCCAGCAGCCAAGTGGGAGGGGAGCAGTTCTTC	CASSQVGGEQFF
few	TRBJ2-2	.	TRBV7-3	TGTGCCAGCAGCTCATTTACGAACACCGGGGAGCTGTTTTTT	CASSSFTNTGELFF
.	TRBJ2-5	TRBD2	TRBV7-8	TGTGCCAGCAGCTTAAGACTAGCGGGAGTAGGGAGGACCCAGTACTTC	CASSLRLAGVGRTQYF
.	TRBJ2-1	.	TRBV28	TGTGCCAGCAGTTTTTCGGATGAAAGGTACAATGAGCAGTTCTTC	CASSFSDERYNEQFF
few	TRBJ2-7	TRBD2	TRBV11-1	TGTGCCAGCAGTGGGGGTCTAGAAAGCCCGGGACTAGCTGGATACGAGCAGTACTTC	CASSGGLESPGLAGYEQYF
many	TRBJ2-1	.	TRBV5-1	TGCGCCAGCAGTTTGGATGGGTTGGGAATTGAGCAGTTCTTC	CASSLDGLGIEQFF
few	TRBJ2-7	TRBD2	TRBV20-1	TGCAGTGCTAGGTCCGGGACTAGCAATTACGAGCAGTACTTC	CSARSGTSNYEQYF
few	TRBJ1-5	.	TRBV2	TGTGCCAGCAGTGCAGGGGCATATCAGCCCCAGCATTTT	CASSAGAYQPQHF
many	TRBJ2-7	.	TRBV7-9	TGTGCCAGCAGCTTAAGTCTTGGCGTTCACTACGAGCAGTACTTC	CASSLSLGVHYEQYF
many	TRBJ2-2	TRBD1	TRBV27	TGTGCCAGCAGTCTGGACAGGGACACCGGGGAGCTGTTTTTT	CASSLDRDTGELFF
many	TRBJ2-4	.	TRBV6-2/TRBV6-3	TGTGCCAGCAGTTACTCGGGTGGTAACATTCAGTACTTC	CASSYSGGNIQYF
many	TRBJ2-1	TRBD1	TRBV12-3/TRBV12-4	TGTGCCAGCAGTTCCCGGACAGGCTACAATGAGCAGTTCTTC	CASSSRTGYNEQFF